The clone carrying this T cell receptor (beta chain) came up once. Its antigen remains unidentified. The data were taken from a study of T cell responses to AZD1222 COVID-19 vaccine. Whole-study context: Second-dose groups at about 4 or about 12 weeks were pooled. Study-level findings and limits: Among the donors, most were white British and more were female, and clonal diversity was possibly underestimated. As reported, nearly half of all spike-specific TCRs target variant regions that are unmutated.

Here immunoSEQ multiplex PCR was the method, and the copy in TCRdb shows in-frame clones only, minus some. The sample has approximately 140,000 clones, approximately 90% seen once. The source was peripheral blood, collected on day 0 of AZD1222 vaccination. The receptor comes from an adult in good health.

The CDR3 DNA reads TGTGCCAGCTCACTGCTTGAGTGGGAGACCCAGTACTTC. It specifies CASSLLEWETQYF. The V call is TRBV18, the J call TRBJ2-5, with D hard to call. Germline V lookup: CDR1 KGHSH, CDR2 LQKENI. The CDR3 is 13 amino acids. V was cut by 4 bases and J by 5 bases, with 11 bases left in between.